The 5 T cell receptor beta chains reported below all come from one sample, sequenced in a study of blood T cells in healthy people across ages. Next came a second PCR, run for about 7 to 12 cycles, which used a sample-barcoded 5' primer along with a J-beta primer mix. MiXCR, applied by TCRdb to the 5' RACE reads, yields one record per CDR3 protein. Among 700,000 or so distinct CDR3 sequences, roughly 20% were seen once, and the ten largest hold about 22%. The specimen sequenced was blood. These receptors were taken from a man in his 70s in good health.

In this sample, this clonotype turned up many times. The chain carries TRBV4-2 and TRBJ2-1; 7 nucleotides match TRBD2. This CDR3 has 15 residues. With V trimmed by 6 bases and J by 7 bases, 12 bases remained unmatched. Germline-derived CDR1 and CDR2 are LGHNA and YNFKEQ. CDR3 in amino acids: CASRVLAREGNEQFF. The CDR3 DNA is TGTGCCAGCAGGGTTTTAGCGAGGGAGGGAAATGAGCAGTTCTTC.

This clonotype was seen more than once but under ten times. The rearrangement links TRBV30 to TRBJ1-1; the D gene is possibly TRBD1 (5 bases). The V end was cut by 8 bases, the J end by 0 bases, with 10 bases between. This CDR3 has 12 amino acids. Germline-derived CDR1 and CDR2 are GTSNPN and SVGIG (reference sequence). The CDR3 is CARGRLNTEAFF. CDR3 bases: TGTGCCCGGGGACGGTTGAACACTGAAGCTTTCTTT.

Comments on this clonotype: Relative to the germline gene, one junction end is altered; a read error may explain this. J is TRBJ2-3 and V is TRBV13; tentatively, D is TRBD2 (5 bases). The CDR3 covers 15 residues. Germline CDR1 and CDR2: PRHDT and FYEKMQ (reference sequence). The CDR3 bases are TGTGCCAGCACCGGTCTGGCTCCACTGGGAGATACGCGGTATTTT. This codes for CASTGLAPLGDTRYF.

This clonotype was counted between two and nine times. This sequence joins TRBV5-1 and TRBJ1-2; tentative D call: TRBD1 (5 bases). V dropped 4 bases and J dropped 3 bases, with 19 bases sitting between them. Germline CDR1 and CDR2: SGHRS and YFSETQ. The CDR3 covers 16 residues. The CDR3 reads CASSPGMLTEDYGYTF. Written as DNA, the CDR3 is TGCGCCAGCAGCCCAGGGATGCTAACGGAGGACTATGGCTACACCTTC.

This clonotype was found a few times. The chain carries TRBV2 and TRBJ1-5, with 9 bases fitting TRBD1. Germline V CDR1 and CDR2: SNHLY, FYNNEI. The ends lost 6 bases at V and 4 bases at J; junction bases unmatched: 16. The CDR3 has 18 amino acids. The CDR3 bases are TGTGCCAGCAGGACCCGGGGCGGGACAGGGCTGAGGAATCAGCCCCAGCATTTT. It translates to CASRTRGGTGLRNQPQHF. Full variable domain (missing parts from reference TRBV2 and TRBJ1-5): EPEVTQTPSHQVTQMGQEVILRCVPISNHLYFYWYRQILGQKVEFLVSFYNNEISEKSEIFDDQFSVERPDGSNFTLKIRSTKLEDSAMYFCASRTRGGTGLRNQPQHFGDGTRLSIL.